This T cell receptor (beta chain) was profiled in a study of early T cells in non-severe SARS-CoV-2 infection. This clonotype has ten or more counts. The CDR3 loop spans 14 amino acids. V shed 4 bases and J shed 5 bases, with 14 bases lying between them. CDR1 and CDR2 from the germline V gene are SGHNT and YENEEA. One entry per CDR3 protein results from TCRdb running MiXCR on the 5' RACE reads. The table has tens of thousands of distinct CDR3 sequences, 5.8% seen once. The V gene is TRBV11-3, the J gene TRBJ2-5; tentative D call: TRBD2 (5 bases). The sequence came from an adult who was a healthcare worker with PCR-confirmed SARS-CoV-2 infection or an uninfected control (not recorded which). The sequenced sample was whole blood. The CDR3 region has the DNA TGTGCCAGCAGCTCAATCCGGGGTAGGGAGACCCAGTACTTC. It specifies CASSSIRGRETQYF.